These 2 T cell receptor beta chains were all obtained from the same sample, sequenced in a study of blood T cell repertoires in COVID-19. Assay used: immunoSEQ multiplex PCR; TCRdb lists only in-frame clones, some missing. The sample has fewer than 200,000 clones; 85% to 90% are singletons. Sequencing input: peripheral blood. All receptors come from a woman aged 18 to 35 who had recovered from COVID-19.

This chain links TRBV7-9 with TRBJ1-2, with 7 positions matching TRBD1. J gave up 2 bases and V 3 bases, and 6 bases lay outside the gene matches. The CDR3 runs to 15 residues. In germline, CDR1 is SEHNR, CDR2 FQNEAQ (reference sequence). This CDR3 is CASSLGQLTNYGYTF. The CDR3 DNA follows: TGTGCCAGCAGCTTGGGACAGCTGACAAACTATGGCTACACCTTC.

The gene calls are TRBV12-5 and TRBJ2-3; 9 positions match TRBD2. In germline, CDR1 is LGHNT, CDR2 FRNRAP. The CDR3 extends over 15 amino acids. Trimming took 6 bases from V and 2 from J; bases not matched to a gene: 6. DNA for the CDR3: TGTGCTAGTGGCCTGGGACTAGCTGCCACAGATACGCAGTATTTT. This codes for CASGLGLAATDTQYF.